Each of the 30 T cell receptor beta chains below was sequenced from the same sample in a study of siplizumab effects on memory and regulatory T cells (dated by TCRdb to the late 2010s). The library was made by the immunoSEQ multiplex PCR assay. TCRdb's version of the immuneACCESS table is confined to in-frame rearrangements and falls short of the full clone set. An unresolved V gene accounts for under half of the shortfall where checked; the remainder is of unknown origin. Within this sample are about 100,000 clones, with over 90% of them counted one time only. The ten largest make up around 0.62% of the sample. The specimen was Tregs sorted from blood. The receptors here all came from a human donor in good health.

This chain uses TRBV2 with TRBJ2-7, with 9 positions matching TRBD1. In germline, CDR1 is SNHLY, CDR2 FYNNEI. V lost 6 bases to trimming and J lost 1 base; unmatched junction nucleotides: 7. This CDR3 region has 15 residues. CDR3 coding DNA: TGTGCCAGCAGGCCCGGGACAGGGAGGTCCTACGAGCAGTACTTC. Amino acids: CASRPGTGRSYEQYF.

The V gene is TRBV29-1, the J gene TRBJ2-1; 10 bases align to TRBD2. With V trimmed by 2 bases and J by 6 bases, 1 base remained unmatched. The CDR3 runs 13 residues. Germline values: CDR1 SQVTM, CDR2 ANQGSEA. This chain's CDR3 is CSVESGRVNEQFF. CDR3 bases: TGCAGCGTTGAAAGCGGGAGGGTCAATGAGCAGTTCTTC.

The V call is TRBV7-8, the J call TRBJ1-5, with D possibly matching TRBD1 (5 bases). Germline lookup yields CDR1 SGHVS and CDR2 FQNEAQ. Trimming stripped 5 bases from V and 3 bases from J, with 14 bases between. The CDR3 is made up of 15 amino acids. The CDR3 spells CASSTTGGPNQPQHF. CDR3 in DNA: TGTGCCAGCAGCACGACGGGGGGACCCAATCAGCCCCAGCATTTT.

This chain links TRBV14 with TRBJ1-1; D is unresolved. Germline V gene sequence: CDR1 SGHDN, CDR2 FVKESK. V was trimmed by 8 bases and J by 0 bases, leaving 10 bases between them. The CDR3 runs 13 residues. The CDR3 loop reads CASGVSLNTEAFF. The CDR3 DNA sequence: TGTGCCAGCGGGGTCAGCTTGAACACTGAAGCTTTCTTT. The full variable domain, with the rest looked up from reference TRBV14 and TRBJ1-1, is EAGVTQFPSHSVIEKGQTVTLRCDPISGHDNLYWYRRVMGKEIKFLLHFVKESKQDESGMPNNRFLAERTGGTYSTLKVQPAELEDSGVYFCASGVSLNTEAFFGQGTRLTVV.

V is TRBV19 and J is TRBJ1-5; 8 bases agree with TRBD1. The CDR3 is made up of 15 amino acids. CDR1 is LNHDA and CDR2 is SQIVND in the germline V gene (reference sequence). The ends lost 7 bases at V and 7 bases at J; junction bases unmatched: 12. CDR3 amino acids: CASTQGGVRGQPQHF. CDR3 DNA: TGTGCCAGTACACAGGGGGGCGTCAGAGGGCAGCCCCAGCATTTT. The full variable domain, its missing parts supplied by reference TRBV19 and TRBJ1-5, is DGGITQSPKYLFRKEGQNVTLSCEQNLNHDAMYWYRQDPGQGLRLIYYSQIVNDFQKGDIAEGYSVSREKKESFPLTVTSAQKNPTAFYLCASTQGGVRGQPQHFGDGTRLSIL.

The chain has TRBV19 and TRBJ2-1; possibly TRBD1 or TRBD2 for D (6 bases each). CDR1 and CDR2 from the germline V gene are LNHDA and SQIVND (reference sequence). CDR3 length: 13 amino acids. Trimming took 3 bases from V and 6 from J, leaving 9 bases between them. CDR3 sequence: CASSIRGRNEQFF. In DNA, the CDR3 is TGTGCCAGTAGTATCCGGGGGCGCAATGAGCAGTTCTTC. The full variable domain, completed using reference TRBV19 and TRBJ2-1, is DGGITQSPKYLFRKEGQNVTLSCEQNLNHDAMYWYRQDPGQGLRLIYYSQIVNDFQKGDIAEGYSVSREKKESFPLTVTSAQKNPTAFYLCASSIRGRNEQFFGPGTRLTVL.

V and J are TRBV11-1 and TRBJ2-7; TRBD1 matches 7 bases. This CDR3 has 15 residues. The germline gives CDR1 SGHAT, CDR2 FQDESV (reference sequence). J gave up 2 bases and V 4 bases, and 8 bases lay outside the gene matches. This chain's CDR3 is CASSSDRTPPYEQYF. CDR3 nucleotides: TGTGCCAGCAGCTCGGACAGGACCCCACCCTACGAGCAGTACTTC. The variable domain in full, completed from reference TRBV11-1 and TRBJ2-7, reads EAEVAQSPRYKITEKSQAVAFWCDPISGHATLYWYRQILGQGPELLVQFQDESVVDDSQLPKDRFSAERLKGVDSTLKIQPAELGDSAMYLCASSSDRTPPYEQYFGPGTRLTVT.

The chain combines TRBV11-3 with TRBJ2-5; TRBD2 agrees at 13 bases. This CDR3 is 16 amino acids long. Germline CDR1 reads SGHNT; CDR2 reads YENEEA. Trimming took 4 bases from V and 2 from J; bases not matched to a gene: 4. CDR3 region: CASSSWTSGSQETQYF. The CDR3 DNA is TGTGCCAGCAGCTCATGGACTAGCGGGAGTCAAGAGACCCAGTACTTC.

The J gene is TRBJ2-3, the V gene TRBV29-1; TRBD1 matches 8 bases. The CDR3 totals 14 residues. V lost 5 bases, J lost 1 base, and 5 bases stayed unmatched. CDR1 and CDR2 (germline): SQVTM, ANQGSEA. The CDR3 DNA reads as TGCAGCGTTATCGGACAGGGTCGCACAGATACGCAGTATTTT. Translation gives CSVIGQGRTDTQYF.

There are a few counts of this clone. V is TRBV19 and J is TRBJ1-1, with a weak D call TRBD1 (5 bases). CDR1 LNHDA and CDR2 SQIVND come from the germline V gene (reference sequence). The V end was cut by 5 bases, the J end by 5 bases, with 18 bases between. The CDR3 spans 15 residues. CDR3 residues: CASSGALGEWTEAFF. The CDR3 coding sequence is TGTGCCAGTAGTGGGGCACTGGGAGAGTGGACTGAAGCTTTCTTT.

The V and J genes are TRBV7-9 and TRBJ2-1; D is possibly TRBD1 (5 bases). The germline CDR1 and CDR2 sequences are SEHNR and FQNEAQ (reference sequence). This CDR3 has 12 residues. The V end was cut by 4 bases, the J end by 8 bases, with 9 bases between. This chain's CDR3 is CASSYRGDEQFF. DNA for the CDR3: TGTGCCAGCAGCTATAGGGGCGATGAGCAGTTCTTC. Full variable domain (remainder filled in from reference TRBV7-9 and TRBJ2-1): DTGVSQNPRHKITKRGQNVTFRCDPISEHNRLYWYRQTLGQGPEFLTYFQNEAQLEKSRLLSDRFSAERPKGSFSTLEIQRTEQGDSAMYLCASSYRGDEQFFGPGTRLTVL.

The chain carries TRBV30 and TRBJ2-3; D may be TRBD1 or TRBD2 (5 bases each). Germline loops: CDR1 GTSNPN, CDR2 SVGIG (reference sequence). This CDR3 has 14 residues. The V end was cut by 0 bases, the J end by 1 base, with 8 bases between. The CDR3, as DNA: TGTGCCTGGAGTGTGGGGGTGGGCACAGATACGCAGTATTTT. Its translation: CAWSVGVGTDTQYF. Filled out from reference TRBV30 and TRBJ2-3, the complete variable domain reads SQTIHQWPATLVQPVGSPLSLECTVEGTSNPNLYWYRQAAGRGLQLLFYSVGIGQISSEVPQNLSASRPQDRQFILSSKKLLLSDSGFYLCAWSVGVGTDTQYFGPGTRLTVL.

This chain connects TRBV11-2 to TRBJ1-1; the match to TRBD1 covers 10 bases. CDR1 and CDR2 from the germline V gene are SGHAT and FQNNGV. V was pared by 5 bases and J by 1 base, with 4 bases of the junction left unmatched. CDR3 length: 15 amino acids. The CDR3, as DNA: TGTGCCAGCAGCCCACGGACAGGGGGGAACACTGAAGCTTTCTTT. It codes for CASSPRTGGNTEAFF.

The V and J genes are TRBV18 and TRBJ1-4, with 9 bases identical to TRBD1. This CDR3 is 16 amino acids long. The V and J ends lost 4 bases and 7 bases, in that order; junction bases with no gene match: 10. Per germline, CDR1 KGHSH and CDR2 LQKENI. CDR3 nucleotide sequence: TGTGCCAGCTCACTAGCCCCGACAGGGGGTTTTGAAAAACTGTTTTTT. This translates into CASSLAPTGGFEKLFF.

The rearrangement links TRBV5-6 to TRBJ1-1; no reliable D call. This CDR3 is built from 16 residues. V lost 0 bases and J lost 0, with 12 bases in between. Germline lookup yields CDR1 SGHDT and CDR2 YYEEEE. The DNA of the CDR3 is TGTGCCAGCAGCTTGGAGAGGAGGGTCATGAACACTGAAGCTTTCTTT. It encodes CASSLERRVMNTEAFF.

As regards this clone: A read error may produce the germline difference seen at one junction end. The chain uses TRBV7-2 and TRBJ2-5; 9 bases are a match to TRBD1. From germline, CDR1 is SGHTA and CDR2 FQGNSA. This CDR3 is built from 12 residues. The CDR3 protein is CASSDDRDRDDF. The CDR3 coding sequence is TGTGCCAGCAGCGACGACCGGGACAGGGACGACTTC.

DNA of the CDR3: TGTGCCAGCTCACCCGCAGCGGGAGCCCGGACCGGGGAGCTGTTTTTT. This sequence encodes CASSPAAGARTGELFF. This rearrangement joins TRBV18 to TRBJ2-2, with 8 positions matching TRBD2. The germline gives CDR1 KGHSH, CDR2 LQKENI. The CDR3 is made up of 16 amino acids. Trimming cost V 3 bases and J 5 bases; bases outside gene matches: 8.

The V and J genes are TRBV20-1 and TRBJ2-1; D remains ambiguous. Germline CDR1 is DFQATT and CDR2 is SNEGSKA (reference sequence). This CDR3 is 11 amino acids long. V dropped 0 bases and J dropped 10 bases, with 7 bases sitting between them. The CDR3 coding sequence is TGCAGTGCTAGAGATCAAGGGGAGCAGTTCTTC. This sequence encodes CSARDQGEQFF.

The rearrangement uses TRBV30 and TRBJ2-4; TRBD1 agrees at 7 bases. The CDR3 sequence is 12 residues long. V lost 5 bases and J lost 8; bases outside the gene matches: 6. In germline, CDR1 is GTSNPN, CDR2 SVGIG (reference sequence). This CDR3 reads CAWDRESYIQYF. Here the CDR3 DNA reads TGTGCCTGGGACAGGGAATCATACATTCAGTACTTC.

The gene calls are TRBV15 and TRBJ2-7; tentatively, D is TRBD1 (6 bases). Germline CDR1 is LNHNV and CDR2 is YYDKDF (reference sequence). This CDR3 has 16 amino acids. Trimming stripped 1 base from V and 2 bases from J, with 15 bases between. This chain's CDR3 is CATSRGTGNKPYEQYF. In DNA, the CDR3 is TGTGCCACCAGCAGAGGAACAGGGAATAAACCCTACGAGCAGTACTTC.

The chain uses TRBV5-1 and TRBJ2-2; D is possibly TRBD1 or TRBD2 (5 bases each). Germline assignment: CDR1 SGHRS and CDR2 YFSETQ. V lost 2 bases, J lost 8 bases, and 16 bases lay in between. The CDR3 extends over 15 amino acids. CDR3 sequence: CASSFRDQAGGELFF. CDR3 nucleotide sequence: TGCGCCAGCAGCTTCCGGGACCAAGCAGGTGGGGAGCTGTTTTTT.

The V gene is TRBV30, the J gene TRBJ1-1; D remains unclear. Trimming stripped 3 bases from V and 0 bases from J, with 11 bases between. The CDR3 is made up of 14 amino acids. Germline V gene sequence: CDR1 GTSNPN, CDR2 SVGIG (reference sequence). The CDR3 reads CAWRVVRLNTEAFF. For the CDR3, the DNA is TGTGCCTGGAGAGTAGTCAGATTGAACACTGAAGCTTTCTTT. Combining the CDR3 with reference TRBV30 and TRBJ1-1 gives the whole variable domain SQTIHQWPATLVQPVGSPLSLECTVEGTSNPNLYWYRQAAGRGLQLLFYSVGIGQISSEVPQNLSASRPQDRQFILSSKKLLLSDSGFYLCAWRVVRLNTEAFFGQGTRLTVV.

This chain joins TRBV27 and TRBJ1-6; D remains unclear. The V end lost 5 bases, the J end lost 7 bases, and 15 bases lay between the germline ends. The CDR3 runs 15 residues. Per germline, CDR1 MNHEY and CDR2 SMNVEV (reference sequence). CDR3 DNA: TGTGCCAGCAGTCCAACCAGCTTCGGGAATTCACCCCTCCACTTT. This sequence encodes CASSPTSFGNSPLHF.

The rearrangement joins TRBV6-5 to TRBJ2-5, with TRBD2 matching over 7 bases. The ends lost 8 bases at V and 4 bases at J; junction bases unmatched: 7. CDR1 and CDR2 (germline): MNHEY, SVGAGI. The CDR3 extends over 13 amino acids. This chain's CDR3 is CASSRGGTETQYF. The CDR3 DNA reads TGTGCCAGCTCCCGGGGAGGGACAGAGACCCAGTACTTC.

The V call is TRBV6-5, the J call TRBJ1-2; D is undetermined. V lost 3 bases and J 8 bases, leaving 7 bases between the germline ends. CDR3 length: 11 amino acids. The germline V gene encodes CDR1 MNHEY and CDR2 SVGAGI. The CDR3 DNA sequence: TGTGCCAGCAGTTATATCGGAGGCTACACCTTC. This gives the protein CASSYIGGYTF.

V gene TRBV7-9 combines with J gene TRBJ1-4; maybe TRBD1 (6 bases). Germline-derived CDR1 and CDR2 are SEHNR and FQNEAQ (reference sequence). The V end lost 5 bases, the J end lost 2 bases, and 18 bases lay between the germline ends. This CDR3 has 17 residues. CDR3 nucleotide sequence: TGTGCCAGCAGCAGGAAGGGCAGGGGCAGGACTAATGAAAAACTGTTTTTT. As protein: CASSRKGRGRTNEKLFF.

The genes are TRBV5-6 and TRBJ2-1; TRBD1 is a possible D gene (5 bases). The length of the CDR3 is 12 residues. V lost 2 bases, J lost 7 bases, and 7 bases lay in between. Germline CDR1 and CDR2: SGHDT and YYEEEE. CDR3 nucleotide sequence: TGTGCCAGCAGCTTAGGGGTAAATGAGCAGTTCTTC. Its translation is CASSLGVNEQFF.

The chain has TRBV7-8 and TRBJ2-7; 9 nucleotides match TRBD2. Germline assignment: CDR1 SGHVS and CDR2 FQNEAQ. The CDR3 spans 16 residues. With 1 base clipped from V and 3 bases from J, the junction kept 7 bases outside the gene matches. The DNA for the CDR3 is TGTGCCAGCAGCTTAGAGGGTGGCGGGAGGGTCTACGAGCAGTACTTC. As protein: CASSLEGGGRVYEQYF.

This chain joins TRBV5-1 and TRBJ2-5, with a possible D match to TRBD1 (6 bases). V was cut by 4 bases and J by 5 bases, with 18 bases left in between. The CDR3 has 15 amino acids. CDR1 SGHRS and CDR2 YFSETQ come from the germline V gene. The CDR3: CASSPRTVLGETQYF. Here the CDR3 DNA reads TGCGCCAGCAGCCCCCGGACAGTTCTTGGGGAGACCCAGTACTTC.

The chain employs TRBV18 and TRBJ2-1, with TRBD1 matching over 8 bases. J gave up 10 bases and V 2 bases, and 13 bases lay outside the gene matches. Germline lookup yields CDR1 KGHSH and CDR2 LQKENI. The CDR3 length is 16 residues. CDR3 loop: CASSPFIDRGVREQFF. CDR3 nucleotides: TGTGCCAGCTCACCATTTATTGACAGGGGAGTACGCGAGCAGTTCTTC.